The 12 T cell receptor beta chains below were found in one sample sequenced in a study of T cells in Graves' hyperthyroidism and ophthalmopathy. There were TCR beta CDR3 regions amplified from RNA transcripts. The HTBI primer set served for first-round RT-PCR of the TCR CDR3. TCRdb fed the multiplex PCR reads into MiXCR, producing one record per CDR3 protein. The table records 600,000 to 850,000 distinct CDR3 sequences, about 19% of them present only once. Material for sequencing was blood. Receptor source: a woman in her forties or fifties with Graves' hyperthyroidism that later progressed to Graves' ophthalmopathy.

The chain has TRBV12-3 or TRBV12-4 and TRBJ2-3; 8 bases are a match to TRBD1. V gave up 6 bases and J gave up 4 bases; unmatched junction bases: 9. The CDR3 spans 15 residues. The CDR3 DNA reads TGTGCCAGCAGCCAAAGGACAGGGAGGTCAGATACGCAGTATTTT. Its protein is CASSQRTGRSDTQYF.

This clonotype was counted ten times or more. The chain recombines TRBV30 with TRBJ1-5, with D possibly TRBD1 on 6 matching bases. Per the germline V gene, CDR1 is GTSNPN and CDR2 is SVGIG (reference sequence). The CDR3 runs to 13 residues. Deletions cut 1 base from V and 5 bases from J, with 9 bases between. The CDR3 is CAWSAGGDQPQHF. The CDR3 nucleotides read TGTGCCTGGAGTGCTGGGGGCGATCAGCCCCAGCATTTT.

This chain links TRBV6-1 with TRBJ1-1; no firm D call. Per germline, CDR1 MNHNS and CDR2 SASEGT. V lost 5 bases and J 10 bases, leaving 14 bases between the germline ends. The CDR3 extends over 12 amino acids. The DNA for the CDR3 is TGTGCCAGCAGTCGACATCCGTCGTCAGCTTTCTTT. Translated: CASSRHPSSAFF.

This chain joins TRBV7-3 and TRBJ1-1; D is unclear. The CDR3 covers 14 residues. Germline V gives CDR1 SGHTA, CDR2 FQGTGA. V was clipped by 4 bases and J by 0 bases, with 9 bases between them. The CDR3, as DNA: TGTGCCAGCAGCTACAACAGTATGAACACTGAAGCTTTCTTT. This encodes CASSYNSMNTEAFF.

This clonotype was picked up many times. CDR3 region: CSARGPLGGQETQYF. CDR3 DNA: TGCAGTGCTAGAGGCCCCCTAGGTGGTCAAGAGACCCAGTACTTC. The chain has TRBV20-1 and TRBJ2-5; D remains unclear. Trimming took off 1 base at V and 2 bases at J, with 14 bases between the two ends. This CDR3 has 15 residues. CDR1 DFQATT and CDR2 SNEGSKA come from the germline V gene (reference sequence).

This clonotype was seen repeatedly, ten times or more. DNA for the CDR3: TGTGCCAGCTCACCACTCGCCCTGGGAGGTCCCAACGAGCAGTACTTC. It is translated as CASSPLALGGPNEQYF. This chain joins TRBV18 and TRBJ2-7; the D gene is possibly TRBD2 (6 bases). The CDR3 has 16 amino acids. In germline, CDR1 is KGHSH, CDR2 LQKENI. Trimming stripped 1 base from V and 5 bases from J, with 18 bases between.

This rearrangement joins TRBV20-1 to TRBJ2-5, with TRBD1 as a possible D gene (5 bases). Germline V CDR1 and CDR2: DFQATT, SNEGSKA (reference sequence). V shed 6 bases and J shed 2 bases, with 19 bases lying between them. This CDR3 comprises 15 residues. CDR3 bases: TGCAGTGCCAAGGGGCGTGGGGCGGCACAAGAGACCCAGTACTTC. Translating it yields CSAKGRGAAQETQYF.

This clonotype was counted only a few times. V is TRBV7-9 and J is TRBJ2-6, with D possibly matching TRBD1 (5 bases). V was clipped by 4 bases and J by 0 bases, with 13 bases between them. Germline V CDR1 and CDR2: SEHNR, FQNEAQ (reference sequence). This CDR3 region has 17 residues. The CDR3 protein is CASSSEDIVSGANVLTF. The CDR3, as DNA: TGTGCCAGCAGCTCAGAGGACATCGTCTCTGGGGCCAACGTCCTGACTTTC.

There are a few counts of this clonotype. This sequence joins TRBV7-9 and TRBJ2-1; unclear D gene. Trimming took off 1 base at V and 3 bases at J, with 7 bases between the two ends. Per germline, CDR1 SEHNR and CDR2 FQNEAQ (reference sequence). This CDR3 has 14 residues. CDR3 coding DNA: TGTGCCAGCAGCTTAGTGGAAGGCTACAATGAGCAGTTCTTC. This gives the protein CASSLVEGYNEQFF.

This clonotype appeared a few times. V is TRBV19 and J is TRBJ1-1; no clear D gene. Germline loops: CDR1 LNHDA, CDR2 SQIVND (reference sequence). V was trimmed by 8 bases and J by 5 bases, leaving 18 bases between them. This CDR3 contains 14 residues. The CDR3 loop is CASLPPGGGTEAFF. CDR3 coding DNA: TGTGCCAGTCTCCCCCCCGGAGGTGGGACTGAAGCTTTCTTT.

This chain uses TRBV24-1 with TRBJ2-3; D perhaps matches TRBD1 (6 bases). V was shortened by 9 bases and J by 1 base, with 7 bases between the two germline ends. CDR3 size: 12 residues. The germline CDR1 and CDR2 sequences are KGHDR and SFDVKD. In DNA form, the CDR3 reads TGTGCCACCGGACAGCGCACAGATACGCAGTATTTT. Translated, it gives CATGQRTDTQYF.

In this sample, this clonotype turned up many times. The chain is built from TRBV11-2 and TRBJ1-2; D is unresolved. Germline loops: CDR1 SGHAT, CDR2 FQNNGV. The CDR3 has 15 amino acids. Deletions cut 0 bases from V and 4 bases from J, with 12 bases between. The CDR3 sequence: CASSLDSGHRYGYTF. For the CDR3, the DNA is TGTGCCAGCAGCTTAGATTCGGGCCACCGCTATGGCTACACCTTC.